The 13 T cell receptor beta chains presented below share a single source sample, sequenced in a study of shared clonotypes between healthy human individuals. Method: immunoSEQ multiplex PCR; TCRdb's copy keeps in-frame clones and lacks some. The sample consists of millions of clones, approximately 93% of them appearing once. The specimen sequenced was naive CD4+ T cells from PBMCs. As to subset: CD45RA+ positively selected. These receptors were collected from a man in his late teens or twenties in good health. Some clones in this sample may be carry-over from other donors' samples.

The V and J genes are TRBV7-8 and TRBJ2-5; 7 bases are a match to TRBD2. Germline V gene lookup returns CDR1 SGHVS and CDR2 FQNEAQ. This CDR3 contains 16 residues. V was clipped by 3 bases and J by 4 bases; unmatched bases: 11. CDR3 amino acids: CASSFKAGLDGETQYF. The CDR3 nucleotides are TGTGCCAGCAGCTTCAAAGCGGGGCTAGATGGAGAGACCCAGTACTTC.

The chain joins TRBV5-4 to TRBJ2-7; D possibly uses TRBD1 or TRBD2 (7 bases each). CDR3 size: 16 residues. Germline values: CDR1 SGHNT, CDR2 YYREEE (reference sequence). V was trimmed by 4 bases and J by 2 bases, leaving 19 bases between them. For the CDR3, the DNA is TGTGCCAGCAGCCCCCAGGGGGGGACGGCTGCCTACGAGCAGTACTTC. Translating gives CASSPQGGTAAYEQYF.

CDR3 DNA: TGTGCCAGCAGCTTGCCCCGTCAAGAGACCCAGTACTTC. Its translation is CASSLPRQETQYF. The chain joins TRBV5-4 to TRBJ2-5; unclear D gene. Germline V gene sequence: CDR1 SGHNT, CDR2 YYREEE (reference sequence). V was clipped by 1 base and J by 2 bases, with 6 bases between them. This CDR3 has 13 residues. Combining the CDR3 with reference TRBV5-4 and TRBJ2-5 gives the whole variable domain ETGVTQSPTHLIKTRGQQVTLRCSSQSGHNTVSWYQQALGQGPQFIFQYYREEENGRGNFPPRFSGLQFPNYSSELNVNALELDDSALYLCASSLPRQETQYFGPGTRLLVL.

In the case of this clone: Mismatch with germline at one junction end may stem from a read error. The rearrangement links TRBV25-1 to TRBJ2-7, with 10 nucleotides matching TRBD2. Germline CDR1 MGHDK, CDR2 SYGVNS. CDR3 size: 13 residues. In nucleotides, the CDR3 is TGTGCCAGCAGTTCGAGGCTAGCGGGGGTATTAAGCTTC. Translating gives CASSSRLAGVLSF.

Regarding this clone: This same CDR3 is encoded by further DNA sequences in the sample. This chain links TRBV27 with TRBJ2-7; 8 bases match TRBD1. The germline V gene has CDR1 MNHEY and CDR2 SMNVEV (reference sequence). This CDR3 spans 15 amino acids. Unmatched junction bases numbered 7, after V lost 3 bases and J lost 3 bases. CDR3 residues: CASSFVGQGSYEQYF. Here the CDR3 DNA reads TGTGCCAGCAGTTTCGTCGGACAGGGAAGCTACGAGCAGTACTTC.

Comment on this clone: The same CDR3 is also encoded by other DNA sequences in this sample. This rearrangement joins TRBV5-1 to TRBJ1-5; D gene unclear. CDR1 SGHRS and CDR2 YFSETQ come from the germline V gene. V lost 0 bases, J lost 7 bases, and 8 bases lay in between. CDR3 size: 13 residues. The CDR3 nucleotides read TGCGCCAGCAGCTTGGGGCCGCGCCAGCCCCAGCATTTT. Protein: CASSLGPRQPQHF.

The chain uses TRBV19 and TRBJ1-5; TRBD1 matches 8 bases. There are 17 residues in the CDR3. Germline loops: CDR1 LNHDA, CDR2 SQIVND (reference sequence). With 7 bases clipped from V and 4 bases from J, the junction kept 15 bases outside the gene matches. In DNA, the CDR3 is TGTGCCAGTACCTACCTGGCAGGGACAGGCTTTAATCAGCCCCAGCATTTT. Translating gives CASTYLAGTGFNQPQHF.

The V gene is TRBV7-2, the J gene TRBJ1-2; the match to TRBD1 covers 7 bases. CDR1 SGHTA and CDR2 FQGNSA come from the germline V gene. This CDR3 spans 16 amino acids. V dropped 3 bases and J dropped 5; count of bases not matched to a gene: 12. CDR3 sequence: CASSFKRATGIYGYTF. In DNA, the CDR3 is TGTGCCAGCAGCTTTAAAAGGGCGACAGGGATTTATGGCTACACCTTC.

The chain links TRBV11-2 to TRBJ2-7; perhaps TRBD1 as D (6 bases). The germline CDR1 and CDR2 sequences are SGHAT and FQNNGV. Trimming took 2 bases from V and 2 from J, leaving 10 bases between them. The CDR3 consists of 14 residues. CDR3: CASSLTRTAYEQYF. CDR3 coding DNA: TGTGCCAGCAGCTTAACCCGGACAGCCTACGAGCAGTACTTC.

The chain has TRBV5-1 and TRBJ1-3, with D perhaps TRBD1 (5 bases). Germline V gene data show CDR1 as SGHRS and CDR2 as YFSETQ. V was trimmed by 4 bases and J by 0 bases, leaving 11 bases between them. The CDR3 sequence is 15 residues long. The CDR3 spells CASSRDGTSGNTIYF. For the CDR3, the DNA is TGCGCCAGCAGCCGGGACGGTACCTCTGGAAACACCATATATTTT.

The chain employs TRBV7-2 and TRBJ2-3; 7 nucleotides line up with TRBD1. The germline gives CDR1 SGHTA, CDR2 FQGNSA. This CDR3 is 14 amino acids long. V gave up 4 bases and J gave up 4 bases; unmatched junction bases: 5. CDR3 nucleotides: TGTGCCAGCAGCTCGAACAGGGGCCCAGATACGCAGTATTTT. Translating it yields CASSSNRGPDTQYF.

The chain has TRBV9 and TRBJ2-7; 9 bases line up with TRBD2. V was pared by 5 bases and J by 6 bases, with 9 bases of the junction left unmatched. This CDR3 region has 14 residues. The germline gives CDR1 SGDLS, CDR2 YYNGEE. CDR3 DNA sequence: TGTGCCAGCAGTGCTAGCGGGATGTTGGGCGAGCAGTACTTC. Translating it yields CASSASGMLGEQYF.

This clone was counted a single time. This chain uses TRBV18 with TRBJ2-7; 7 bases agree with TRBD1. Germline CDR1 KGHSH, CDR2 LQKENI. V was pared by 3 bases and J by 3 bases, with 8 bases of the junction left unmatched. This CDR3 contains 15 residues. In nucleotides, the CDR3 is TGTGCCAGCTCACCCACCGGGACAGAGTACTACGAGCAGTACTTC. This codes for CASSPTGTEYYEQYF.